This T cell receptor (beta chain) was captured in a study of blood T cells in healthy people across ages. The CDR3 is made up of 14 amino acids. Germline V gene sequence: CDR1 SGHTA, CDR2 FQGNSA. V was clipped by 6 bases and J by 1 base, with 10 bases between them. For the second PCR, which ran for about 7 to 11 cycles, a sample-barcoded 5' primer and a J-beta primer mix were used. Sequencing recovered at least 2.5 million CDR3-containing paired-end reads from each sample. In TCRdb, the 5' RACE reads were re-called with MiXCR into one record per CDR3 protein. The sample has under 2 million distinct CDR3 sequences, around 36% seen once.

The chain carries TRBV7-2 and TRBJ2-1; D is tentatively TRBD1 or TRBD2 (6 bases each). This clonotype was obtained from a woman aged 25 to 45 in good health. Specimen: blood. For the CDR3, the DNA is TGTACCAGCAGTAGGGGGGAGTCCTACAATGAGCAGTTCTTC. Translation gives CTSSRGESYNEQFF.